This T cell receptor (beta chain) stems from a study of T cells expressing NK-cell markers. The CDR3 is made up of 14 amino acids. CDR1 is LNHDA and CDR2 is SQIVND in the germline V gene (reference sequence). TCRdb reanalyzed the 5' RACE reads, giving one entry per CDR3 protein sequence and no DNA. This sample's clone table lists 400,000 to 450,000 distinct CDR3 sequences. This receptor was taken from a woman aged 18 to 75 in good health. The rearrangement links TRBV19 to TRBJ2-3; checking the TCRdb D call of TRBD2 is not possible without DNA. The sample comprised blood T cells: a sorted CD56 or NKG2C T cell subset, CD4+ or CD8+ T cells, or bulk PBMC T cells (not recorded which). The chain's CDR3 is CASKGTSGTDTQYF. Based on the CDR3 plus reference TRBV19 and TRBJ2-3, the full variable domain is DGGITQSPKYLFRKEGQNVTLSCEQNLNHDAMYWYRQDPGQGLRLIYYSQIVNDFQKGDIAEGYSVSREKKESFPLTVTSAQKNPTAFYLCASKGTSGTDTQYFGPGTRLTVL.